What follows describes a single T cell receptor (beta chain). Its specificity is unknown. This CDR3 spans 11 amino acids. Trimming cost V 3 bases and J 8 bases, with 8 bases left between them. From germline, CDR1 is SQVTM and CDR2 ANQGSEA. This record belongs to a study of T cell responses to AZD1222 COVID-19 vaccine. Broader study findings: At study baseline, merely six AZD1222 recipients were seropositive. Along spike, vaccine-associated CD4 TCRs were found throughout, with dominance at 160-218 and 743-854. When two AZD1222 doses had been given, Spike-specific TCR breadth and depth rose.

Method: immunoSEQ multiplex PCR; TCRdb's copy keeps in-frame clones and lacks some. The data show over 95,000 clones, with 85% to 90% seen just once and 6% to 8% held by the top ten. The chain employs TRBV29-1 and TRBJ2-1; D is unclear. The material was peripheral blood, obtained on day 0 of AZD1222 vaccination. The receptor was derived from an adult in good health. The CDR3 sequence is CSVEGFYEQFF. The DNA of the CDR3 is TGCAGCGTTGAGGGCTTTTATGAGCAGTTCTTC.